There are many counts of the clone carrying this TCR beta chain. The antigen is unknown. Germline-derived CDR1 and CDR2 are MNHEY and SMNVEV (reference sequence). Trimming removed 2 bases from V and 6 bases from J, with 11 bases in between. CDR3 length equals 13 residues. This sample is part of a study of metastatic and nonmetastatic thyroid tumors. Study-level background: Across blood and tumor or nodule tissue, repertoires from malignant and benign thyroid patients were compared with one another.

As handled by the study authors: It was from CDR3 differences across clinicopathological groups that a distant-metastasis classifier for papillary thyroid cancer was built. From the PCR reads, TCRdb re-called clones with MiXCR. V and J calls and clone size were set by TCRdb, not the authors. The repertoire consists of 30,000 to 45,000 clones, with about 30% occurring once and the leading ten covering roughly a tenth. Until they underwent thyroid surgery, no patient had received any treatment. Study-level points and caveats: Reportedly, malignant thyroid tumors had significantly higher TCR beta diversity than benign nodules, in blood and tumor.

The chain joins TRBV27 to TRBJ2-7; a weak D match, TRBD2 (5 bases). The sequenced material came from blood. The sequence was collected from a male donor with papillary thyroid cancer or a benign thyroid nodule (not recorded which). Some clones in this sample may be carry-over from other donors' samples. In nucleotides, the CDR3 is TGTGCCAGCAGTTTAGTGGGAGACGCCGAGCAGTACTTC. Its protein product is CASSLVGDAEQYF.